Following are 21 T cell receptor beta chains from one sample sequenced in a study of blood T cells in healthy people across ages. Sample-barcoded 5' priming and a J-beta primer mix drove a second PCR of 7 to 11 cycles. TCRdb re-analysed the 5' RACE reads in MiXCR, keeping a single row per CDR3 protein. The sample yields about 650,000 distinct CDR3 sequences, over 40% seen once. Sequencing input: blood. The receptors derive from a woman of 80 years or more in good health.

The CDR3 spells CASSQDMGWELFF. CDR3 in DNA: TGCGCCAGCAGCCAAGATATGGGCTGGGAGCTGTTTTTT. The rearrangement links TRBV4-3 to TRBJ2-2; unclear D gene. Trimming removed 0 bases from V and 9 bases from J, with 8 bases in between. This CDR3 is 13 amino acids long. The germline V gene encodes CDR1 LGHNA and CDR2 YSLEER.

Comment on this clonotype: This could be a read error, since a much larger clone is one nucleotide away. V and J are TRBV6-5 and TRBJ1-2; D perhaps matches TRBD1 (5 bases). The germline V gene has CDR1 MNHEY and CDR2 SVGAGI. The V gene lost 2 bases and the J gene lost 7 bases, with 14 bases spanning the gap. The CDR3 is 14 residues long. CDR3 DNA sequence: TGTGCCAGCAGTTACCCTCAGGGCGGATGTGGCTACACCTTC. Translation gives CASSYPQGGCGYTF.

V and J are TRBV29-1 and TRBJ2-5; D is undetermined. The CDR3 contains 12 residues. Germline-derived CDR1 and CDR2 are SQVTM and ANQGSEA. V lost 2 bases to trimming and J lost 4 bases, with 8 bases between them. The CDR3 nucleotides read TGCAGCGTTGAACACACGAGAGAGACCCAGTACTTC. This encodes CSVEHTRETQYF.

On this clonotype: A much larger clone lies a single base off, so this may be a read error. The V call is TRBV5-1, the J call TRBJ2-1; D possibly corresponds to TRBD2 (6 bases). The germline V gene encodes CDR1 SGHRS and CDR2 YFSETQ. This CDR3 spans 15 amino acids. The V and J ends lost 3 bases and 10 bases respectively, with 20 bases between them. The CDR3 sequence is CASSSMQGWAGEQFF. The CDR3 DNA sequence: TGCGCCAGCAGCTCGATGCAGGGATGGGCGGGGGAGCAGTTCTTC.

In its sample, this clonotype was seen many times. V usage is TRBV5-1 and J usage is TRBJ1-2; D is unclear. The V end lost 0 bases, the J end lost 4 bases, and 16 bases lay between the germline ends. This CDR3 spans 16 amino acids. Germline CDR1 and CDR2: SGHRS and YFSETQ. The DNA for the CDR3 is TGCGCCAGCAGCTTGGCCGGGAAGGGTCTGGGCTATGGCTACACCTTC. Protein: CASSLAGKGLGYGYTF.

V gene TRBV5-1 combines with J gene TRBJ2-5; D call uncertain. Germline-derived CDR1 and CDR2 are SGHRS and YFSETQ. This CDR3 contains 13 residues. V lost 3 bases to trimming and J lost 11 bases, with 17 bases between them. The CDR3 spells CASSSNSNYEQYF. The DNA of the CDR3 is TGCGCCAGCAGCTCCAACAGTAACTATGAGCAGTACTTC.

The V call is TRBV29-1, the J call TRBJ2-4, with TRBD2 identical over 8 bases. The J call may be wrong; the DNA end is better matched by TRBJ2-7. This CDR3 comprises 11 residues. CDR1 is SQVTM and CDR2 is ANQGSEA in the germline V gene. CDR3 loop: CSAQLADEQYF. CDR3 sequence (DNA): TGCAGCGCCCAACTAGCGGACGAGCAGTACTTC.

The V and J genes are TRBV20-1 and TRBJ2-7; D might be TRBD1 (6 bases). V was shortened by 3 bases and J by 3 bases, with 12 bases between the two germline ends. Per germline, CDR1 DFQATT and CDR2 SNEGSKA (reference sequence). The CDR3 loop spans 13 amino acids. The chain's CDR3 is CSARPGQYYEQYF. CDR3 DNA sequence: TGCAGTGCTAGGCCCGGACAGTACTACGAGCAGTACTTC.

Regarding this clonotype: It may be a read error: a sequence one base away is much more abundant. CDR3 DNA sequence: TGCAGTGCTGACCCGGTGCAGACTAACGGGAGGGCCCGACAAGAGACCCAGTACTTC. Translating it yields CSADPVQTNGRARQETQYF. This sequence joins TRBV20-1 and TRBJ2-5; 8 bases line up with TRBD2. The V gene's germline CDR1 is DFQATT and CDR2 SNEGSKA (reference sequence). There are 19 residues in the CDR3. With 5 bases clipped from V and 2 bases from J, the junction kept 22 bases outside the gene matches.

The chain recombines TRBV29-1 with TRBJ2-1; tentatively, D is TRBD2 (6 bases). Per the germline V gene, CDR1 is SQVTM and CDR2 is ANQGSEA. CDR3 length: 15 residues. V was cut by 7 bases and J by 6 bases, with 22 bases left in between. The CDR3 reads CSAEGLRLGTNEQFF. CDR3 nucleotide sequence: TGCAGCGCCGAAGGCCTTCGACTAGGTACCAATGAGCAGTTCTTC.

The chain uses TRBV21-1 and TRBJ1-1; TRBD1, as called in the table, went unchecked against the DNA. TRBV21-1 is a listed pseudogene. This CDR3 comprises 15 residues. CDR3 bases: TGTGCCAGCAACCAGACAGGGGGCCTGAACACTGAAGCTTTCTTT. Translation: CASNQTGGLNTEAFF.

To note about this clonotype: A read error is possible here, since a much larger clone lies one base away. The chain couples TRBV3-1 to TRBJ2-7; 7 bases align to TRBD2. J gave up 7 bases and V 3 bases, and 12 bases lay outside the gene matches. This CDR3 is built from 15 residues. Germline V gene lookup returns CDR1 LGHDT and CDR2 YNNKEL (reference sequence). The CDR3 DNA reads TGTGCCAGCAGCCAGGGAACTGGGAGGGTGCATGAGCAGTACTTC. Translated: CASSQGTGRVHEQYF.

The chain employs TRBV5-1 and TRBJ2-5; D is possibly TRBD1 (5 bases). There are 15 residues in the CDR3. V shed 0 bases and J shed 2 bases, with 11 bases lying between them. The germline V gene encodes CDR1 SGHRS and CDR2 YFSETQ. The CDR3 nucleotides are TGCGCCAGCAGCTTGGACTGGGCAGGGCAAGAGACCCAGTACTTC. Translating it yields CASSLDWAGQETQYF.

This clonotype occurred once. The genes are TRBV7-2 and TRBJ2-1, with TRBD1 matching 8 bases. Judging by the DNA end, TRBJ2-7 fits better; the J call may be wrong. The germline gives CDR1 SGHTA, CDR2 FQGNSA. The CDR3 has 14 amino acids. CDR3 DNA sequence: TGTGCCAGCACAGCGGCAGGGGGCGCGTACGAGCAGTACTTC. It specifies CASTAAGGAYEQYF.

The V gene is TRBV2, the J gene TRBJ1-4; no clear D gene. This CDR3 has 15 amino acids. Between the trimmed V and J ends, which lost 8 bases and 5 bases, there was a span of 18 bases. CDR1 and CDR2 from the germline V gene are SNHLY and FYNNEI. Written as DNA, the CDR3 is TGTGCCAGCTGGAGGGTGTCCTATCCCAATGAAAAACTGTTTTTT. Its translation is CASWRVSYPNEKLFF. Together with reference TRBV2 and TRBJ1-4, the CDR3 gives the full variable domain: EPEVTQTPSHQVTQMGQEVILRCVPISNHLYFYWYRQILGQKVEFLVSFYNNEISEKSEIFDDQFSVERPDGSNFTLKIRSTKLEDSAMYFCASWRVSYPNEKLFFGSGTQLSVL.

This clonotype came up once. A much larger clone differs by one base, so this may be a read error. This chain connects TRBV5-1 to TRBJ2-3; D gene ambiguous. From germline, CDR1 is SGHRS and CDR2 YFSETQ. Trimming took 0 bases from V and 2 from J, leaving 13 bases between them. The CDR3 consists of 16 residues. CDR3 amino acids: CASSLDPGGSTDTQYF. DNA of the CDR3: TGCGCCAGCAGCTTGGACCCTGGCGGCTCCACAGATACGCAGTATTTT. Full variable domain (outside the CDR3, taken from reference TRBV5-1 and TRBJ2-3): KAGVTQTPRYLIKTRGQQVTLSCSPISGHRSVSWYQQTPGQGLQFLFEYFSETQRNKGNFPGRFSGRQFSNSRSEMNVSTLELGDSALYLCASSLDPGGSTDTQYFGPGTRLTVL.

To note about this clonotype: One junction end disagrees with the germline gene, perhaps due to a read error. This chain connects TRBV7-2 to TRBJ2-1; 7 bases are a match to TRBD2. This CDR3 spans 16 amino acids. Per germline, CDR1 SGHTA and CDR2 FQGNSA. CDR3 sequence reads: CANSLVLGRGFNEQFF. As DNA, the CDR3 is TGTGCCAACAGCTTAGTATTGGGGCGGGGGTTCAATGAGCAGTTCTTC.

In its sample, this clonotype was seen many times. The V gene is TRBV9, the J gene TRBJ2-3; 8 bases map to TRBD2. V was pared by 2 bases and J by 8 bases, with 13 bases of the junction left unmatched. The germline V gene encodes CDR1 SGDLS and CDR2 YYNGEE. The CDR3 has 16 amino acids. CDR3 in amino acids: CASSVKGAGASGTQYF. As DNA, the CDR3 is TGTGCCAGCAGCGTGAAGGGAGCGGGAGCGTCCGGTACGCAGTATTTT.

The chain recombines TRBV6-2 or TRBV6-3 with TRBJ1-5, with 7 nucleotides matching TRBD1. J was trimmed by 7 bases and V by 9 bases; bases with no gene match: 9. The CDR3 runs 13 residues. Germline loops: CDR1 MNHEY, CDR2 SVGEGT. The CDR3: CASKTGVHQPQHF. The CDR3 DNA reads as TGTGCCAGTAAAACAGGGGTCCACCAGCCCCAGCATTTT.

Comments on this clonotype: Given a much more abundant clone one base away, this may be a read error. The genes are TRBV20-1 and TRBJ2-3, with TRBD2 identical over 8 bases. The V gene end was trimmed by 1 base and the J gene end by 4 bases; junction bases not matched to a gene: 7. The CDR3 totals 15 residues. Germline CDR1 reads DFQATT; CDR2 reads SNEGSKA (reference sequence). CDR3 nucleotide sequence: TGCAGTGCTAGAGTTGGTGGCGGGAGGCCAGATACGCAGTATTTT. Protein sequence: CSARVGGGRPDTQYF.

This clonotype came up once. Just one base apart from a much larger clone, this may be a read error. This rearrangement joins TRBV27 to TRBJ2-1; TRBD2 aligns across 11 bases. The CDR3 runs to 14 residues. Germline V lookup: CDR1 MNHEY, CDR2 SMNVEV (reference sequence). V dropped 5 bases and J dropped 11; count of bases not matched to a gene: 8. In nucleotides, the CDR3 is TGTGCCAGCAGTCTCATAGCGGGAGGGTATAAGCAGTTCTTC. This gives the protein CASSLIAGGYKQFF.